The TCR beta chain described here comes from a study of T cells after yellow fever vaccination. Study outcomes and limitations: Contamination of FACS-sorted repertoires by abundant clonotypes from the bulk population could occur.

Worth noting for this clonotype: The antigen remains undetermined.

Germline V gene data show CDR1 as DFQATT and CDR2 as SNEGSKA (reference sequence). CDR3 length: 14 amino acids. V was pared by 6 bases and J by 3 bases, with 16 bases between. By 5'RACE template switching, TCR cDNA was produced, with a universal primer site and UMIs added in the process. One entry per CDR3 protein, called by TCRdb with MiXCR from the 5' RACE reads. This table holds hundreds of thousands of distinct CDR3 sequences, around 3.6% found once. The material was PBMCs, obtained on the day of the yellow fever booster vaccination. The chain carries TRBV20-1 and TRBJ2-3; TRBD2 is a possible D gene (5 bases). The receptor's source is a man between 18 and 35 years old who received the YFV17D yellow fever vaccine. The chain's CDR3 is CSAGVQGGTDTQYF. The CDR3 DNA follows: TGCAGTGCAGGTGTACAAGGAGGTACAGATACGCAGTATTTT.